This T cell receptor (beta chain) stems from a study of blood T cells in healthy people across ages. Primed by a sample-barcoded 5' primer and a J-beta primer mix, a second PCR proceeded for 7 to 11 cycles. Each TCR beta cDNA got a 12-nucleotide random molecular identifier. TCRdb fed the 5' RACE reads into MiXCR, producing one record per CDR3 protein. The sample consists of approximately 800,000 distinct CDR3 sequences, roughly 64% of them appearing once. Germline V gene sequence: CDR1 SGHDN, CDR2 FVKESK. The V end was cut by 0 bases, the J end by 10 bases, with 9 bases between. The CDR3 contains 12 residues.

The clonotype comes from a man younger than 40 in good health. The sequenced sample was blood. This sequence joins TRBV14 and TRBJ1-1; D might be TRBD1 (5 bases). This chain's CDR3 is CASSQEGGRAFF. CDR3 DNA: TGTGCCAGCAGCCAAGAGGGGGGAAGAGCTTTCTTT. The variable domain in full, with the rest retrieved from reference TRBV14 and TRBJ1-1, is EAGVTQFPSHSVIEKGQTVTLRCDPISGHDNLYWYRRVMGKEIKFLLHFVKESKQDESGMPNNRFLAERTGGTYSTLKVQPAELEDSGVYFCASSQEGGRAFFGQGTRLTVV.